Sequencing of this TCR beta chain was carried out in a study of T cells after yellow fever vaccination. Notes on the study in general: Some clonotypes, a small share, were shared between CD4 and CD8 compartments. Sorted repertoires could include abundant contaminating clonotypes from bulk cells. Compared with primary, the secondary response was weaker and peaked at day 5, not 15.

This clonotype has only a few counts. The antigen is undetermined. The CDR3 has 16 amino acids. The V gene's germline CDR1 is LNHNV and CDR2 YYDKDF (reference sequence). V was pared by 3 bases and J by 7 bases, with 7 bases of the junction left unmatched. 5'RACE template switching generated TCR cDNA, adding a universal primer site and UMIs. TCRdb processed the 5' RACE reads anew with MiXCR; each CDR3 protein has one entry. Of 250,000 or so distinct CDR3 sequences detected, less than 8.5% appear once; the ten largest clones hold roughly 0.86%. This sample comprised CD4+ T cells sorted from PBMCs, obtained 15 days after the yellow fever booster vaccination. The clonotype comes from a young man who received the YFV17D yellow fever vaccine. This chain joins TRBV15 and TRBJ2-1, with 12 bases identical to TRBD2. CDR3 residues: CATSRSLAGGGNEQFF. CDR3 coding DNA: TGTGCCACCAGCAGGAGTCTAGCGGGAGGGGGGAATGAGCAGTTCTTC. Using reference TRBV15 and TRBJ2-1 for the parts outside the CDR3, the full variable domain is DAMVIQNPRYQVTQFGKPVTLSCSQTLNHNVMYWYQQKSSQAPKLLFHYYDKDFNNEADTPDNFQSRRPNTSFCFLDIRSPGLGDTAMYLCATSRSLAGGGNEQFFGPGTRLTVL.